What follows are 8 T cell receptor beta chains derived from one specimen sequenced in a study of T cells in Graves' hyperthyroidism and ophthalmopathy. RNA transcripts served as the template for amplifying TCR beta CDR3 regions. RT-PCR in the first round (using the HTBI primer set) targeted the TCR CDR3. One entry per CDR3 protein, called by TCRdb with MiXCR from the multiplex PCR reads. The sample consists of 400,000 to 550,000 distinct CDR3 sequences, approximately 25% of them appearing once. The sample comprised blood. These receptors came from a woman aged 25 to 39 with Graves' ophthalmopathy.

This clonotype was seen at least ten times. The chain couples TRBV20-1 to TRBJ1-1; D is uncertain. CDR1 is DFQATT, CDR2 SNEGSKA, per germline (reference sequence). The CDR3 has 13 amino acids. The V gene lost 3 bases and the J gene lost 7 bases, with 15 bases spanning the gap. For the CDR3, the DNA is TGCAGTGCTAGGTTACGCGGCGCGGGTGAAGCTTTCTTT. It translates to CSARLRGAGEAFF.

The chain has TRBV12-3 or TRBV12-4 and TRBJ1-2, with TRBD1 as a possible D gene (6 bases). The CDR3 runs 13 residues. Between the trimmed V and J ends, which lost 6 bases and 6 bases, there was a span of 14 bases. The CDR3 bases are TGTGCCAGCAGGGACACAGGGAGTAATGGCTACACCTTC. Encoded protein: CASRDTGSNGYTF.

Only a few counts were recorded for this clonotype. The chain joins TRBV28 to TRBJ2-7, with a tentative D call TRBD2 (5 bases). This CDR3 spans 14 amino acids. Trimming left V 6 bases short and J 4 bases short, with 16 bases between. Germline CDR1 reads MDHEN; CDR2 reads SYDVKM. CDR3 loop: CASRSGGPMYEQYF. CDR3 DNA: TGTGCCAGCAGATCGGGCGGGCCTATGTACGAGCAGTACTTC. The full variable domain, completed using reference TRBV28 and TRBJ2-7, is DVKVTQSSRYLVKRTGEKVFLECVQDMDHENMFWYRQDPGLGLRLIYFSYDVKMKEKGDIPEGYSVSREKKERFSLILESASTNQTSMYLCASRSGGPMYEQYFGPGTRLTVT.

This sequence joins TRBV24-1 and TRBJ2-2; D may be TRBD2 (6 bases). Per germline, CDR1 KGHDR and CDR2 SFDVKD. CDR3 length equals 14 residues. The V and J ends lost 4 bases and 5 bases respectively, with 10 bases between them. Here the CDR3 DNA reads TGTGCCACCAGTGAGGAGGGCGCGACCGGGGAGCTGTTTTTT. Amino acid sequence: CATSEEGATGELFF.

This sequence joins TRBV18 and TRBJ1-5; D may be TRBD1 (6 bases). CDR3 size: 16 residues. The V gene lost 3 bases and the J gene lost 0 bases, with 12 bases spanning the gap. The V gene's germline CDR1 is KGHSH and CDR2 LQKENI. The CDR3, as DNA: TGTGCCAGCTCACCGGAACCGACAGGTAGCAATCAGCCCCAGCATTTT. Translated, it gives CASSPEPTGSNQPQHF.

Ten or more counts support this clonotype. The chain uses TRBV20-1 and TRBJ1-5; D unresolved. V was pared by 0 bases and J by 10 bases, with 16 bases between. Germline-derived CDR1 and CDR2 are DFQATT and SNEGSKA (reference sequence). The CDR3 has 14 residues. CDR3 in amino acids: CSARDTGKGGPQHF. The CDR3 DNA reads TGCAGTGCTAGAGATACGGGGAAGGGAGGACCCCAGCATTTT.

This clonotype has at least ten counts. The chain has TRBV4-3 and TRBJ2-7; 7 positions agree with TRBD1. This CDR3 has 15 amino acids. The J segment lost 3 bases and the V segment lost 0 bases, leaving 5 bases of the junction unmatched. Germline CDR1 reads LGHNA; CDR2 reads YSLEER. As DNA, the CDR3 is TGCGCCAGCAGCCAAGATTGGGCAGGGGGCTACGAGCAGTACTTC. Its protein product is CASSQDWAGGYEQYF.

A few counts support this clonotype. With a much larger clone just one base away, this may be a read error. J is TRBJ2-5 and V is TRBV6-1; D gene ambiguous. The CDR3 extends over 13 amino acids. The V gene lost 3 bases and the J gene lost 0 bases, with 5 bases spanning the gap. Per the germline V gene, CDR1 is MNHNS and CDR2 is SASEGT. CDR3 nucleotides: TGTGCCAGCAGTGACGAGTACCAAGAGACCCAGTACTTC. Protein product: CASSDEYQETQYF.